The 17 T cell receptor beta chains given below trace back to one sample, sequenced in a study of blood T cell repertoires in COVID-19 (dated by TCRdb to 2019 to 2021). Library prep was done by the immunoSEQ multiplex PCR assay. The table comes from immuneACCESS by way of TCRdb, which keeps in-frame sequences with V and J called. Part of the clones is missing from these tables; in studies checked, under half for an unresolved V gene and the rest for unknown reasons. Within this sample are about 250,000 clones, with around 90% of them counted one time only. 3% to 3.5% of the sample lies in the top ten. Sequencing was performed on peripheral blood. The receptor set was obtained from a man younger than 35 with active or convalescent COVID-19.

The chain is built from TRBV27 and TRBJ2-7; D is unclear. V was shortened by 3 bases and J by 1 base, with 7 bases between the two germline ends. The CDR3 totals 13 residues. CDR1 and CDR2 (germline): MNHEY, SMNVEV (reference sequence). The CDR3 nucleotides read TGTGCCAGCAGTTTCTTTCCTTCCTACGAGCAGTACTTC. It translates to CASSFFPSYEQYF.

This chain connects TRBV3-1 (or the pseudogene TRBV3-2) to TRBJ2-1, with a possible D match to TRBD2 (6 bases). Per the germline V gene, CDR1 is LGHDT and CDR2 is YNNKEL (reference sequence). This CDR3 region has 15 residues. The V gene lost 3 bases and the J gene lost 9 bases, with 18 bases spanning the gap. CDR3 DNA: TGTGCCAGCAGCCAGGGGGGAACTGGCTTTGGTGAGCAGTTCTTC. Protein product: CASSQGGTGFGEQFF.

The table lists this clone with a count of one. The gene calls are TRBV4-3 and TRBJ1-1; 7 bases are shared with TRBD1. The CDR3 runs 15 residues. CDR1 and CDR2 from the germline V gene are LGHNA and YSLEER. After removal of 3 bases from V and 3 bases from J, the junction contained 7 bases not matched to a gene. The CDR3 DNA is TGCGCCAGCAGCCAGGGGGGTCAGGGGGACACTGAAGCTTTCTTT. Its translation: CASSQGGQGDTEAFF.

The V and J genes are TRBV2 and TRBJ1-5; TRBD1 is a possible D gene (5 bases). This CDR3 has 14 residues. Deletions cut 7 bases from V and 4 bases from J, with 14 bases between. The germline V gene encodes CDR1 SNHLY and CDR2 FYNNEI. DNA for the CDR3: TGTGCCAGCAACCCCGCCAGGGTAAATCAGCCCCAGCATTTT. As protein: CASNPARVNQPQHF. The full variable domain, rest sourced from reference TRBV2 and TRBJ1-5, is EPEVTQTPSHQVTQMGQEVILRCVPISNHLYFYWYRQILGQKVEFLVSFYNNEISEKSEIFDDQFSVERPDGSNFTLKIRSTKLEDSAMYFCASNPARVNQPQHFGDGTRLSIL.

The J gene is TRBJ2-1, the V gene TRBV6-5; a weak D match, TRBD2 (6 bases). The V gene's germline CDR1 is MNHEY and CDR2 SVGAGI. The CDR3 contains 14 residues. V lost 0 bases and J lost 7, with 10 bases in between. The CDR3: CASSYSRDSNEQFF. CDR3 DNA: TGTGCCAGCAGTTACTCCCGGGACTCGAATGAGCAGTTCTTC.

This chain links TRBV5-1 with TRBJ2-1; D is perhaps TRBD1 (6 bases). The CDR3 is made up of 15 amino acids. Germline V gene data show CDR1 as SGHRS and CDR2 as YFSETQ. V was cut by 1 base and J by 7 bases, with 15 bases left in between. The DNA for the CDR3 is TGCGCCAGCAGCTTGTCCCCTGGACAGCAAAATGAGCAGTTCTTC. This gives the protein CASSLSPGQQNEQFF.

The chain carries TRBV2 and TRBJ1-2, with unresolved D. The CDR3 sequence is 11 residues long. V was clipped by 6 bases and J by 4 bases, with 6 bases between them. Germline CDR1 is SNHLY and CDR2 is FYNNEI. Here the CDR3 DNA reads TGTGCCAGCAGCGAGTTCTATGGCTACACCTTC. Translating it yields CASSEFYGYTF.

The chain couples TRBV14 to TRBJ2-7; the D gene is possibly TRBD1 (6 bases). The CDR3 runs 13 residues. Germline V gives CDR1 SGHDN, CDR2 FVKESK. V was trimmed by 2 bases and J by 7 bases, leaving 12 bases between them. The CDR3 DNA sequence: TGTGCCAGCAGCCAACGAACCGGGACAGAGCAGTACTTC. This encodes CASSQRTGTEQYF.

This clone was picked up one time. The V call is TRBV7-3, the J call TRBJ1-2; 11 bases align to TRBD1. Germline-derived CDR1 and CDR2 are SGHTA and FQGTGA. The length of the CDR3 is 15 residues. The V segment lost 5 bases and the J segment 6 bases; nucleotides outside the gene matches: 8. The CDR3: CASSMGRTGGHGYTF. Here the CDR3 DNA reads TGTGCCAGCAGCATGGGGAGGACAGGGGGCCATGGCTACACCTTC.

V is TRBV2 and J is TRBJ2-2, with 9 bases matching TRBD1. CDR1 is SNHLY, CDR2 FYNNEI, per germline. V lost 7 bases, J lost 5 bases, and 11 bases stayed unmatched. This CDR3 is 16 amino acids long. The CDR3 region has the DNA TGTGCCAGCAATAACCCGGGACAGGGAGGGACCGGGGAGCTGTTTTTT. It yields the protein CASNNPGQGGTGELFF.

The chain joins TRBV27 to TRBJ2-7; 8 bases are shared with TRBD2. V trimming: 5 bases; J trimming: 2 bases; junction bases outside the gene matches: 8. The germline gives CDR1 MNHEY, CDR2 SMNVEV (reference sequence). The CDR3 contains 15 residues. The CDR3 reads CASSTFSGAPYEQYF. The CDR3 coding sequence is TGTGCCAGCAGTACCTTTAGCGGGGCCCCCTACGAGCAGTACTTC.

The chain joins TRBV10-1 to TRBJ2-2, with D possibly TRBD1 on 5 matching bases. Trimming cost V 8 bases and J 0 bases, with 10 bases left between them. The CDR3 contains 14 residues. From germline, CDR1 is WNHNN and CDR2 SYGVQD (reference sequence). CDR3 coding DNA: TGCGCCAGCCAGGGAAACTCGAACACCGGGGAGCTGTTTTTT. It is translated as CASQGNSNTGELFF.

The chain has TRBV9 and TRBJ2-1, with 10 bases lining up with TRBD2. V gave up 3 bases and J gave up 3 bases; unmatched junction bases: 3. Looked up from germline, CDR1 is SGDLS and CDR2 is YYNGEE. The CDR3 loop spans 15 amino acids. DNA for the CDR3: TGTGCCAGCAGCGCAAGCGGGGGGGTCTACAATGAGCAGTTCTTC. This gives the protein CASSASGGVYNEQFF.

This clone was found once. The chain uses TRBV7-8 and TRBJ1-1; no definite D call. The length of the CDR3 is 15 residues. V was trimmed by 1 base and J by 1 base, leaving 10 bases between them. Germline lookup yields CDR1 SGHVS and CDR2 FQNEAQ. The CDR3 sequence: CASSLGLSTNTEAFF. CDR3 bases: TGTGCCAGCAGCTTAGGTCTGAGTACGAACACTGAAGCTTTCTTT.

This chain joins TRBV13 and TRBJ1-1; no clear D. This CDR3 spans 12 amino acids. V lost 3 bases and J 7 bases, leaving 9 bases between the germline ends. Germline V gives CDR1 PRHDT, CDR2 FYEKMQ (reference sequence). The CDR3 nucleotides read TGTGCCAGCAGCTTCCTACAGTATGAAGCTTTCTTT. This translates into CASSFLQYEAFF.

The rearrangement joins TRBV19 to TRBJ1-2; no firm D call. The ends were cut back, 3 bases at V and 7 bases at J, with 9 bases in the middle. Germline CDR1 LNHDA, CDR2 SQIVND (reference sequence). This CDR3 region has 12 residues. The chain's CDR3 is CASSMAEAGYTF. In DNA form, the CDR3 reads TGTGCCAGTAGTATGGCAGAGGCTGGCTACACCTTC.

This clone was counted a few times. This chain links TRBV6-6 with TRBJ1-1; weak D call: TRBD1 (6 bases). Germline CDR1 and CDR2: MNHNY and SVGAGI (reference sequence). This CDR3 is 13 amino acids long. V was clipped by 11 bases and J by 1 base, with 14 bases between them. The CDR3: CAGQGKENTEAFF. The CDR3, as DNA: TGTGCCGGCCAGGGGAAGGAGAACACTGAAGCTTTCTTT.